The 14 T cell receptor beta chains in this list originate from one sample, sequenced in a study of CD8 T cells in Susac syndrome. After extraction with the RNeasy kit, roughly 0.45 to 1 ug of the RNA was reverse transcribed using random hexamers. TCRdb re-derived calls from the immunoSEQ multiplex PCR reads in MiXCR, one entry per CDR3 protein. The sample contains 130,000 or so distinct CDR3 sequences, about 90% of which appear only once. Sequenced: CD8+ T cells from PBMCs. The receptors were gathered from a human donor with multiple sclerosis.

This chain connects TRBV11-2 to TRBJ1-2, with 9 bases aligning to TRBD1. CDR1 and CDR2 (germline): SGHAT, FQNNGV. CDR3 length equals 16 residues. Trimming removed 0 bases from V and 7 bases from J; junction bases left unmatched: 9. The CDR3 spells CASSLDQGQGGSGYTF. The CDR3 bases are TGTGCCAGCAGCTTAGATCAGGGACAGGGAGGATCTGGCTACACCTTC. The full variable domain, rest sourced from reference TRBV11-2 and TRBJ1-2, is EAGVAQSPRYKIIEKRQSVAFWCNPISGHATLYWYQQILGQGPKLLIQFQNNGVVDDSQLPKDRFSAERLKGVDSTLKIQPAKLEDSAVYLCASSLDQGQGGSGYTFGSGTRLTVV.

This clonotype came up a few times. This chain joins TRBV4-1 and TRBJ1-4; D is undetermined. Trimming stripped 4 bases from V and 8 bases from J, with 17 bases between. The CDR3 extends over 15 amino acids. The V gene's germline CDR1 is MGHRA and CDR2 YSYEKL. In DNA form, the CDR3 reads TGCGCCAGCAGCCGAGGAGAGCTCGTGGGGGAAAAACTGTTTTTT. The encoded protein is CASSRGELVGEKLFF.

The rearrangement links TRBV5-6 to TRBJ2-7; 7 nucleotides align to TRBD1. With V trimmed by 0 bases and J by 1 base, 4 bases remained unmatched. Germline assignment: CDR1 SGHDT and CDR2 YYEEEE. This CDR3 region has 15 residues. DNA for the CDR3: TGTGCCAGCAGCTTGGTCGGCAGGGGGTCCTACGAGCAGTACTTC. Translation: CASSLVGRGSYEQYF. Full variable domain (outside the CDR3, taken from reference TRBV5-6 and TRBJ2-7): DAGVTQSPTHLIKTRGQQVTLRCSPKSGHDTVSWYQQALGQGPQFIFQYYEEEERQRGNFPDRFSGHQFPNYSSELNVNALLLGDSALYLCASSLVGRGSYEQYFGPGTRLTVT.

CDR3 bases: TGTGCCAGCAGTTCCAAACTGACAGGACTGAACACTGAAGCTTTCTTT. Protein: CASSSKLTGLNTEAFF. The V call is TRBV28, the J call TRBJ1-1, with D possibly being TRBD1 (6 bases). V was cut by 4 bases and J by 0 bases, with 15 bases left in between. CDR1 is MDHEN, CDR2 SYDVKM, per germline. The CDR3 sequence is 16 residues long.

In DNA, the CDR3 is TGTGCCAGCAGCTTAGCACAGGGACACGAAACTGAAGCTTTCTTT. Translated: CASSLAQGHETEAFF. The chain recombines TRBV7-9 with TRBJ1-1, with D perhaps matching TRBD1 (6 bases). Germline loops: CDR1 SEHNR, CDR2 FQNEAQ (reference sequence). CDR3 size: 15 residues. The germline V and J ends were trimmed by 0 bases and 5 bases, with 13 bases remaining between them.

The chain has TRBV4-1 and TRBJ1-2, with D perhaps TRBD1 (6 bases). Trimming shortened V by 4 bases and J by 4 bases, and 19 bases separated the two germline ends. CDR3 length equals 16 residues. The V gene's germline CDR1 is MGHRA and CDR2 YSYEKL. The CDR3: CASSLIEDGGSYGYTF. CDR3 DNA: TGCGCCAGCAGCCTAATCGAGGACGGGGGCAGCTATGGCTACACCTTC.

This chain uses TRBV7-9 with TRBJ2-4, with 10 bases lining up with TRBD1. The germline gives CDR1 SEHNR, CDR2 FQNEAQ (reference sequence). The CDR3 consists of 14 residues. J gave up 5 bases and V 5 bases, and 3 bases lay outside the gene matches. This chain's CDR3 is CASSPGTGENIQYF. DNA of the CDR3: TGTGCCAGCAGCCCGGGGACAGGGGAAAACATTCAGTACTTC.

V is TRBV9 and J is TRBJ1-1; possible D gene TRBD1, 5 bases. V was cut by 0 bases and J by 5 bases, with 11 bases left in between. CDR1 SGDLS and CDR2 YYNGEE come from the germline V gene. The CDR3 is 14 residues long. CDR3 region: CASSVGGGTTEAFF. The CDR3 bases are TGTGCCAGCAGCGTAGGCGGGGGGACGACTGAAGCTTTCTTT.

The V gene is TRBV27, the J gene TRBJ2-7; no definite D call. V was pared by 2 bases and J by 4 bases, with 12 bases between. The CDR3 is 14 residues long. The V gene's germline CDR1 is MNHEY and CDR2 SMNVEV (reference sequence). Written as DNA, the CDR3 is TGTGCCAGCAGTTTAAACCCTCTTCTTTACGAGCAGTACTTC. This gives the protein CASSLNPLLYEQYF.

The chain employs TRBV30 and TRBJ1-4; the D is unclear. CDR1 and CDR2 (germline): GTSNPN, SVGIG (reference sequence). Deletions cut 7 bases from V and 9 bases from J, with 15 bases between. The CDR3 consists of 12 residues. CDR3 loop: CALSGPTKKLFF. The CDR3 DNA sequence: TGTGCCTTGTCCGGGCCAACGAAAAAACTGTTTTTT.

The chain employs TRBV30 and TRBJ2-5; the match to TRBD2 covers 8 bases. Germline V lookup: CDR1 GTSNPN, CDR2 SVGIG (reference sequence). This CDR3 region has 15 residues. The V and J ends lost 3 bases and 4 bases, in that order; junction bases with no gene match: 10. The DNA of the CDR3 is TGTGCCTGGAGCGCCCCCACGACTAGCGCAGAGACCCAGTACTTC. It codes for CAWSAPTTSAETQYF.

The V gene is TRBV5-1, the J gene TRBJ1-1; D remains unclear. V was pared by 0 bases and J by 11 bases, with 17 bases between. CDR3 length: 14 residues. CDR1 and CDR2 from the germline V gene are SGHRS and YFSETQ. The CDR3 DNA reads TGCGCCAGCAGCTTGGGGGTTGGGCCTCCGGATGCTTTCTTT. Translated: CASSLGVGPPDAFF. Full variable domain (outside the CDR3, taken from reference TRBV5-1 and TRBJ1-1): KAGVTQTPRYLIKTRGQQVTLSCSPISGHRSVSWYQQTPGQGLQFLFEYFSETQRNKGNFPGRFSGRQFSNSRSEMNVSTLELGDSALYLCASSLGVGPPDAFFGQGTRLTVV.

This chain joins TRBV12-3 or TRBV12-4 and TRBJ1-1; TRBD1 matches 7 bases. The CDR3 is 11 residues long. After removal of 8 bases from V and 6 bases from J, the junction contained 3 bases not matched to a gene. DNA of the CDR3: TGTGCCAGCGCACAGGGGTCTGAAGCTTTCTTT. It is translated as CASAQGSEAFF.

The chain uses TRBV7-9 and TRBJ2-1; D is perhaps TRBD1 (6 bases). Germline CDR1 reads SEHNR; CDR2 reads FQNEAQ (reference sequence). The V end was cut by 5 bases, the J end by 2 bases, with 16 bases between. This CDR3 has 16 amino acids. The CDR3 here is CASSPREGGAYNEQFF. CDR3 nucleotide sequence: TGTGCCAGCAGCCCGCGTGAAGGGGGAGCCTACAATGAGCAGTTCTTC.